Shown below are 5 T cell receptor beta chains from a single sample sequenced in a study of multiple sclerosis patients with progressive multifocal leukoencephalopathy. As to time point: before natalizumab initiation. Produced via immunoSEQ multiplex PCR; TCRdb's table is partial and in-frame only. Of 25,000 to 35,000 clones in the sample, roughly 91% were seen once. Sequencing was done on a sample of PBMCs. These receptors originate from a human donor with multiple sclerosis.

This chain connects TRBV7-9 to TRBJ2-3, with D hard to call. Germline V gene lookup returns CDR1 SEHNR and CDR2 FQNEAQ (reference sequence). Deletions cut 2 bases from V and 6 bases from J, with 9 bases between. The CDR3 totals 13 residues. DNA for the CDR3: TGTGCCAGCAGCTTAAATTTGTTTGATACGCAGTATTTT. Translated, it gives CASSLNLFDTQYF.

This chain connects TRBV6-1 to TRBJ1-1; TRBD1 might be the D (5 bases). In germline, CDR1 is MNHNS, CDR2 SASEGT. The CDR3 runs to 14 residues. The V end was cut by 11 bases, the J end by 0 bases, with 16 bases between. The CDR3: CAGTRDLMNTEAFF. The CDR3 nucleotides read TGTGCCGGTACCAGGGACCTTATGAACACTGAAGCTTTCTTT.

This clone came up once. The genes are TRBV7-9 and TRBJ1-1; no clear D gene. The germline V and J ends were trimmed by 5 bases and 2 bases, with 15 bases remaining between them. Germline CDR1 reads SEHNR; CDR2 reads FQNEAQ (reference sequence). This CDR3 comprises 15 residues. The CDR3 reads CASSTESGFNTEAFF. In DNA form, the CDR3 reads TGTGCCAGCAGCACAGAGTCGGGCTTCAACACTGAAGCTTTCTTT.

The chain uses TRBV7-7 and TRBJ2-2; 10 bases are shared with TRBD2. The V segment lost 5 bases and the J segment 7 bases; nucleotides outside the gene matches: 10. The length of the CDR3 is 16 residues. Per the germline V gene, CDR1 is SSHAT and CDR2 is FNYEAQ (reference sequence). DNA for the CDR3: TGTGCCAGCAGCCAAACCGGGACTAGCGTCGGCGGGGAGCTGTTTTTT. Amino acid sequence: CASSQTGTSVGGELFF.

V and J are TRBV19 and TRBJ1-4, with TRBD1 matching 9 bases. The germline gives CDR1 LNHDA, CDR2 SQIVND (reference sequence). V was clipped by 3 bases and J by 8 bases; unmatched bases: 10. CDR3 size: 16 residues. The CDR3 coding sequence is TGTGCCAGTAGTATGACAGGGGGGGGCGCCGGGGAAAAACTGTTTTTT. Protein product: CASSMTGGGAGEKLFF. Full variable domain (rest looked up from reference TRBV19 and TRBJ1-4): DGGITQSPKYLFRKEGQNVTLSCEQNLNHDAMYWYRQDPGQGLRLIYYSQIVNDFQKGDIAEGYSVSREKKESFPLTVTSAQKNPTAFYLCASSMTGGGAGEKLFFGSGTQLSVL.